This T cell receptor (beta chain) was captured in a study of radiotherapy plus CTLA-4 blockade in lung cancer (dated by TCRdb to 2017 to 2018). Describing the broader study: Among the enrolled patients, about 19% had an objective response, and 31% reached disease control. What the authors observed across the whole study: The strongest predictors of response were reported to be early dynamic shifts in blood T cell clones along with a rise in serum interferon-beta following radiation. TCR clones derived from tumors expanded in peripheral blood after treatment with radiotherapy and ipilimumab.

The library was obtained by the immunoSEQ multiplex PCR assay. TCRdb limited this immuneACCESS table to in-frame rearrangements with V and J called. A share of clones is missing; checked studies link under half to unresolved V genes, and the rest is unexplained. The sample table records 60,000 to 75,000 clones; less than 85% of these occur just once. Approximately 16% of the sample is taken by the ten largest. In this study, focal radiation therapy paired with CTLA-4 blockade (ipilimumab) was tested in patients who had chemo-refractory metastatic non-small-cell lung cancer. As to this clone: Its antigen is currently not known. It has no much larger one-base neighbor in the sample; base qualities were not kept.

The specimen comprised peripheral blood, sampled from a patient treated with radiotherapy plus ipilimumab. This TCR was recovered from a human donor with non-small cell lung cancer whose response to radiotherapy plus ipilimumab could not be evaluated. Some clones in this sample may be carry-over from other donors' samples.

The base sequence is TGTGCCACCAGCAGATCGCGATCGGGAGACGTAGGCGCTGGGGCCAACGTCCTGACTTTC. Translated, this is CATSRSRSGDVGAGANVLTF. This chain is built from TRBV15 and TRBJ2-6; perhaps TRBD2 is the D gene, with 6 bases matching. CDR1 and CDR2, looked up from the germline V gene (reference sequence), are LNHNV and YYDKDF. Between the V and J ends, shortened by 2 bases and 2 bases respectively, the junction contains 22 bases. The CDR3 has 20 amino acids, counting the end cysteine and phenylalanine. Only the CDR3 DNA is retained, 60 bases long and in frame from the first base.